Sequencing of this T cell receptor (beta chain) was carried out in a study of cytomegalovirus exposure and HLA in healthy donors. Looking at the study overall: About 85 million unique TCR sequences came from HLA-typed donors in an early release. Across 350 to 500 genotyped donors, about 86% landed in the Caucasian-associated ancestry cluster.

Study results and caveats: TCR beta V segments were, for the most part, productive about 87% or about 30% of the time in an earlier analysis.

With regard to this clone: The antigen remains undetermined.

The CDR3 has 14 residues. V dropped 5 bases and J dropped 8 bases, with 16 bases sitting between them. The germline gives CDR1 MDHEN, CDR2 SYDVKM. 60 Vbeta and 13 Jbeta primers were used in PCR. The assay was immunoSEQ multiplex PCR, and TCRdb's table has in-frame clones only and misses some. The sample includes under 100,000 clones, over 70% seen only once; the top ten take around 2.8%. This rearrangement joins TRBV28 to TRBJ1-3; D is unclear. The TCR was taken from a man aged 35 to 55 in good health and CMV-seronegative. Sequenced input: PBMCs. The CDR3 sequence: CASSPQRTIDTIYF. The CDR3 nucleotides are TGTGCCAGCAGTCCCCAGCGAACTATTGACACCATATATTTT.